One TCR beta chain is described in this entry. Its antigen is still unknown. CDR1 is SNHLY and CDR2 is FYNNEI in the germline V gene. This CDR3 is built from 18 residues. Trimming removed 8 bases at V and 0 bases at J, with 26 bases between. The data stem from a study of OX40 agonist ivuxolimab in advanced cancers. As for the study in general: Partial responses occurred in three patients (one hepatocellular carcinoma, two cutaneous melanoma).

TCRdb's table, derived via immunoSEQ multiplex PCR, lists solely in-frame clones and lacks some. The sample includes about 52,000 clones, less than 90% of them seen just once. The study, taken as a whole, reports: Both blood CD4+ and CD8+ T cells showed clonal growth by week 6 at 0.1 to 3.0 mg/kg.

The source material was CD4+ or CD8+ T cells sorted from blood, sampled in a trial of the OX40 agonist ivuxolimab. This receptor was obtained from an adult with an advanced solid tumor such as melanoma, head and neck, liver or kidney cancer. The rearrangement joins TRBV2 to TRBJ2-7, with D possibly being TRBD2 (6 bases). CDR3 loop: CASEAVSVGPGVSYEQYF. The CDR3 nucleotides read TGTGCCAGCGAGGCGGTCAGCGTGGGACCGGGGGTCTCCTACGAGCAGTACTTC. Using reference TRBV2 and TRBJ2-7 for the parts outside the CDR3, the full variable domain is EPEVTQTPSHQVTQMGQEVILRCVPISNHLYFYWYRQILGQKVEFLVSFYNNEISEKSEIFDDQFSVERPDGSNFTLKIRSTKLEDSAMYFCASEAVSVGPGVSYEQYFGPGTRLTVT.